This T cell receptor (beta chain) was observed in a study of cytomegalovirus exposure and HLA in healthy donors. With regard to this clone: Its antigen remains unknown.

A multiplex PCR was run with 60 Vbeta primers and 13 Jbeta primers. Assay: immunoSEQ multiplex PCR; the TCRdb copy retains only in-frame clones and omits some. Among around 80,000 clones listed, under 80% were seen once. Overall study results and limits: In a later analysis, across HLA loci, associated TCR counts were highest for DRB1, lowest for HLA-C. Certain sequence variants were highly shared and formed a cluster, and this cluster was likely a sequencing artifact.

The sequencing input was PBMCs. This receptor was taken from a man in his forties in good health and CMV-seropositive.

CDR3: CASSGEYEQYF. The CDR3 DNA is TGCGCCAGCAGCGGAGAATACGAGCAGTACTTC. The V and J genes are TRBV5-1 and TRBJ2-7; D is uncertain. CDR1 and CDR2 (germline): SGHRS, YFSETQ. CDR3 length: 11 amino acids. V lost 4 bases, J lost 4 bases, and 6 bases lay in between.